One and the same sample provided the 27 T cell receptor beta chains below, sequenced in a study of Ad26.COV2.S vaccination and SARS-CoV-2 variants. Treatment of the sample: roughly 18 received Ad26.COV2.S at low or high dose, single or two shots; 5 received placebo; per-sample allocation not given. Sample collection was performed on day 63 after the first vaccine or placebo injection. The assay was immunoSEQ multiplex PCR, and TCRdb's table has in-frame clones only and misses some. The table lists about 440,000 clones, around nine tenths of them singletons. Source: peripheral blood, taken in a trial of Ad26.COV2.S vaccine versus placebo. The receptors here all came from a person aged 18-65 years who received the Ad26.COV2.S COVID-19 vaccine or a placebo.

Points on this clone: This specimen includes other DNA sequences encoding the same CDR3. V gene TRBV15 combines with J gene TRBJ2-1; D ambiguous. This CDR3 spans 13 amino acids. V was cut by 0 bases and J by 5 bases, with 5 bases left in between. The germline CDR1 and CDR2 sequences are LNHNV and YYDKDF (reference sequence). CDR3 protein: CATSRDLNNEQFF. The CDR3 nucleotides read TGTGCCACCAGCAGAGATCTGAACAATGAGCAGTTCTTC.

The V gene is TRBV5-8, the J gene TRBJ2-5; 10 nucleotides agree with TRBD1. Germline loops: CDR1 SGHTS, CDR2 YDEGEE. J was trimmed by 3 bases and V by 0 bases; bases with no gene match: 2. CDR3 length equals 15 residues. CDR3 amino acids: CASSLGTGGEETQYF. The DNA for the CDR3 is TGTGCCAGCAGCTTGGGGACAGGGGGGGAAGAGACCCAGTACTTC.

V is TRBV4-2 and J is TRBJ2-1; D is perhaps TRBD1 or TRBD2 (5 bases each). The CDR3 has 18 residues. Per the germline V gene, CDR1 is LGHNA and CDR2 is YNFKEQ. With 1 base removed from V and 4 bases from J, the gap between germline ends came to 20 bases. CDR3 nucleotide sequence: TGTGCCAGCAGCCAAGGTCTGAGGGGACCCGAGACTTACAATGAGCAGTTCTTC. Amino acid sequence: CASSQGLRGPETYNEQFF.

This sequence joins TRBV28 and TRBJ1-2; D may be TRBD1 (6 bases). This CDR3 is built from 11 residues. CDR1 and CDR2 (germline): MDHEN, SYDVKM. Trimming stripped 4 bases from V and 8 bases from J, with 8 bases between. The CDR3: CASSWGRGYTF. The CDR3 bases are TGTGCCAGCAGTTGGGGGCGAGGCTACACCTTC.

This clone was picked up a small number of times. The chain couples TRBV11-2 to TRBJ2-1; 7 bases fit TRBD2. The CDR3 spans 15 residues. With V trimmed by 4 bases and J by 3 bases, 6 bases remained unmatched. Per germline, CDR1 SGHAT and CDR2 FQNNGV. The CDR3 sequence: CASSWSGTRYNEQFF. The CDR3 nucleotides read TGTGCCAGCAGCTGGAGCGGGACCCGCTACAATGAGCAGTTCTTC. The full variable domain, its missing parts supplied by reference TRBV11-2 and TRBJ2-1, is EAGVAQSPRYKIIEKRQSVAFWCNPISGHATLYWYQQILGQGPKLLIQFQNNGVVDDSQLPKDRFSAERLKGVDSTLKIQPAKLEDSAVYLCASSWSGTRYNEQFFGPGTRLTVL.

The chain carries TRBV30 and TRBJ1-2; 7 bases align to TRBD1. CDR1 and CDR2 from the germline V gene are GTSNPN and SVGIG (reference sequence). V dropped 0 bases and J dropped 8; count of bases not matched to a gene: 6. There are 13 residues in the CDR3. The DNA of the CDR3 is TGTGCCTGGAGTGTACGAGGGGGCGAGGGCTACACCTTC. Translated, it gives CAWSVRGGEGYTF.

This clone has a single count. The chain combines TRBV14 with TRBJ2-3, with D uncertain. Germline CDR1 SGHDN, CDR2 FVKESK. V lost 4 bases, J lost 4 bases, and 6 bases lay in between. This CDR3 is built from 12 residues. Written as DNA, the CDR3 is TGTGCCAGCAGCCCCCCCGCAGATACGCAGTATTTT. This gives the protein CASSPPADTQYF.

CDR3 nucleotides: TGTGCCAGCAGCCGCCCACCGGAACAAGAGACCCAGTACTTC. Amino acids: CASSRPPEQETQYF. V gene TRBV3-1 (or the pseudogene TRBV3-2) combines with J gene TRBJ2-5, with unresolved D. The CDR3 loop spans 14 amino acids. The germline V and J ends were trimmed by 4 bases and 2 bases, with 11 bases remaining between them. In germline, CDR1 is LGHDT, CDR2 YNNKEL (reference sequence).

The chain recombines TRBV5-5 with TRBJ2-5; TRBD1 might be the D (5 bases). V lost 4 bases and J lost 5, with 15 bases in between. CDR1 SGHKS and CDR2 YYEKEE come from the germline V gene (reference sequence). There are 14 residues in the CDR3. For the CDR3, the DNA is TGTGCCAGCAGCCCCTTCCGGCCAGGGGAGACCCAGTACTTC. This encodes CASSPFRPGETQYF. The full variable domain, its missing parts supplied by reference TRBV5-5 and TRBJ2-5, is DAGVTQSPTHLIKTRGQQVTLRCSPISGHKSVSWYQQVLGQGPQFIFQYYEKEERGRGNFPDRFSARQFPNYSSELNVNALLLGDSALYLCASSPFRPGETQYFGPGTRLLVL.

This sequence joins TRBV5-1 and TRBJ2-7; the D is unclear. Between the trimmed V and J ends, which lost 1 base and 3 bases, there was a span of 8 bases. Looked up from germline, CDR1 is SGHRS and CDR2 is YFSETQ. The CDR3 spans 13 residues. CDR3 in DNA: TGCGCCAGCAGCTTGAACAAGAACTACGAGCAGTACTTC. Residues: CASSLNKNYEQYF.

This chain uses TRBV29-1 with TRBJ2-1, with a possible D match to TRBD2 (6 bases). The CDR3 consists of 14 residues. V lost 4 bases, J lost 1 base, and 11 bases lay in between. Germline assignment: CDR1 SQVTM and CDR2 ANQGSEA. In DNA, the CDR3 is TGCAGCGTTGTGGGCGGGAAATCCTACAATGAGCAGTTCTTC. This gives the protein CSVVGGKSYNEQFF.

This chain connects TRBV5-1 to TRBJ2-5, with 7 bases fitting TRBD1. V trimming: 1 base; J trimming: 0 bases; junction bases outside the gene matches: 3. The CDR3 has 15 residues. The germline V gene encodes CDR1 SGHRS and CDR2 YFSETQ. The CDR3 here is CASSLMGQNQETQYF. As DNA, the CDR3 is TGCGCCAGCAGCTTGATGGGACAGAACCAAGAGACCCAGTACTTC.

The chain couples TRBV6-5 to TRBJ2-2; D gene uncertain. Trimming shortened V by 0 bases and J by 8 bases, and 4 bases separated the two germline ends. Germline assignment: CDR1 MNHEY and CDR2 SVGAGI. This CDR3 has 12 residues. The chain's CDR3 is CASSYSRGELFF. DNA of the CDR3: TGTGCCAGCAGTTACTCTCGAGGGGAGCTGTTTTTT.

V and J are TRBV4-2 and TRBJ1-2; unclear D gene. The V and J ends lost 3 bases and 6 bases respectively, with 14 bases between them. Germline V CDR1 and CDR2: LGHNA, YNFKEQ. The CDR3 is made up of 14 amino acids. CDR3 sequence: CASSHDTEFNGYTF. The CDR3 DNA reads as TGTGCCAGCAGCCACGATACAGAGTTTAATGGCTACACCTTC.

The chain recombines TRBV6-5 with TRBJ1-1, with 7 bases aligning to TRBD1. After removal of 6 bases from V and 10 bases from J, the junction contained 17 bases not matched to a gene. From germline, CDR1 is MNHEY and CDR2 SVGAGI. The CDR3 totals 15 residues. CDR3 DNA: TGTGCCAGCAGACCTACAGGGGTCCATAACCTAGGAGCTTTCTTT. The encoded protein is CASRPTGVHNLGAFF.

In its sample, this clone was seen a few times. One end of the junction fails to match germline, which may point to a read error. J is TRBJ1-1 and V is TRBV2; D is undetermined. Germline V gene data show CDR1 as SNHLY and CDR2 as FYNNEI. This CDR3 is 12 amino acids long. The CDR3 here is CASSEASRITLF. DNA of the CDR3: TGTGCCAGCAGTGAAGCCTCACGCATTACTCTCTTT.

The chain recombines TRBV27 with TRBJ2-1; 8 nucleotides line up with TRBD2. Germline loops: CDR1 MNHEY, CDR2 SMNVEV (reference sequence). The V gene end was trimmed by 5 bases and the J gene end by 3 bases; junction bases not matched to a gene: 9. The CDR3 length is 16 residues. In nucleotides, the CDR3 is TGTGCCAGCAGTCCCCCGTCGGGACTAGGCTACAATGAGCAGTTCTTC. It codes for CASSPPSGLGYNEQFF.

The chain links TRBV19 to TRBJ1-4; a possible D gene is TRBD1 (6 bases). With 3 bases removed from V and 5 bases from J, the gap between germline ends came to 13 bases. Germline V lookup: CDR1 LNHDA, CDR2 SQIVND (reference sequence). The CDR3 sequence is 15 residues long. Written as DNA, the CDR3 is TGTGCCAGTAGTATCCCAGGACAGCTGAATGAAAAACTGTTTTTT. Translating gives CASSIPGQLNEKLFF.

V is TRBV28 and J is TRBJ1-2, with D tentatively TRBD1 (5 bases). The ends were cut back, 7 bases at V and 4 bases at J, with 13 bases in the middle. The CDR3 loop spans 13 amino acids. The germline gives CDR1 MDHEN, CDR2 SYDVKM. The CDR3 reads CASTGTLPYGYTF. Here the CDR3 DNA reads TGTGCCAGCACCGGGACCCTACCCTATGGCTACACCTTC.

The chain employs TRBV7-9 and TRBJ2-2; 9 bases are shared with TRBD1. This CDR3 contains 17 residues. Per germline, CDR1 SEHNR and CDR2 FQNEAQ (reference sequence). The V segment lost 2 bases and the J segment 4 bases; nucleotides outside the gene matches: 8. CDR3 protein: CASSLLMGQGPTGELFF. DNA of the CDR3: TGTGCCAGCAGCTTACTAATGGGACAGGGTCCCACCGGGGAGCTGTTTTTT.

The CDR3 loop is CASSLATTPGKLFF. CDR3 nucleotide sequence: TGTGCCAGCAGCTTGGCCACAACCCCCGGAAAACTGTTTTTT. The chain carries TRBV7-9 and TRBJ1-4; D not certain. This CDR3 has 14 amino acids. V dropped 3 bases and J dropped 10 bases, with 15 bases sitting between them. Per germline, CDR1 SEHNR and CDR2 FQNEAQ (reference sequence).

This chain joins TRBV11-2 and TRBJ1-4; TRBD1 aligns across 9 bases. The germline CDR1 and CDR2 sequences are SGHAT and FQNNGV. The CDR3 has 14 amino acids. The V gene end was trimmed by 5 bases and the J gene end by 7 bases; junction bases not matched to a gene: 5. This chain's CDR3 is CASSRRQGGEKLFF. CDR3 sequence (DNA): TGTGCCAGCAGCCGCCGACAGGGGGGTGAAAAACTGTTTTTT.

This rearrangement joins TRBV7-9 to TRBJ2-3; 8 bases are shared with TRBD2. CDR3 length: 15 amino acids. Trimming took 2 bases from V and 9 from J; bases not matched to a gene: 10. Germline values: CDR1 SEHNR, CDR2 FQNEAQ (reference sequence). CDR3 residues: CASSLFGAGAETQYF. The CDR3 DNA reads as TGTGCCAGCAGCTTATTTGGAGCGGGAGCTGAAACGCAGTATTTT.

The chain carries TRBV27 and TRBJ2-1, with D unclear. Deletions cut 3 bases from V and 0 bases from J, with 9 bases between. In germline, CDR1 is MNHEY, CDR2 SMNVEV (reference sequence). This CDR3 spans 15 amino acids. The DNA for the CDR3 is TGTGCCAGCAGTTTGTGGCCGCCCTCCTACAATGAGCAGTTCTTC. This sequence encodes CASSLWPPSYNEQFF.

The chain joins TRBV6-4 to TRBJ1-1; TRBD1 might be the D (6 bases). The CDR3 consists of 13 residues. Germline-derived CDR1 and CDR2 are MRHNA and SNTAGT. Trimming left V 3 bases short and J 1 base short, with 6 bases between. The CDR3 nucleotides are TGTGCCAGCAGTGAAGGGGGGAACACTGAAGCTTTCTTT. The encoded protein is CASSEGGNTEAFF.

The rearrangement uses TRBV7-3 and TRBJ2-1, with TRBD2 identical over 10 bases. V lost 3 bases to trimming and J lost 8 bases; unmatched junction nucleotides: 4. CDR3 length equals 14 residues. The germline gives CDR1 SGHTA, CDR2 FQGTGA. CDR3 sequence: CASSLPSGRHEQFF. The CDR3 coding sequence is TGTGCCAGCAGCTTGCCTAGCGGGAGACATGAGCAGTTCTTC.

This clone was picked up one time. The chain links TRBV19 to TRBJ1-2; possible D gene TRBD1, 5 bases. In germline, CDR1 is LNHDA, CDR2 SQIVND (reference sequence). This CDR3 contains 12 residues. Trimming cost V 6 bases and J 13 bases, with 18 bases left between them. This CDR3 is CASSARSGRVTF. The DNA of the CDR3 is TGTGCCAGTAGCGCTCGCTCAGGGAGAGTCACCTTC.